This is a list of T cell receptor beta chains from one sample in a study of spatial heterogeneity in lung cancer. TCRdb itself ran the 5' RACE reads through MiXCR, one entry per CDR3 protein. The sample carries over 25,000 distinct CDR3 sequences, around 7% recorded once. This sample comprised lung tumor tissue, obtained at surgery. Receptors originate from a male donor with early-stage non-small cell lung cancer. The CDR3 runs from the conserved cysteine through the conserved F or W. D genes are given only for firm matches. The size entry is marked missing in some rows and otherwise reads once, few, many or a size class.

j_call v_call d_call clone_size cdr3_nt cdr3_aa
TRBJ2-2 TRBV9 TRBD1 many TGTGCCAGCAGCGGTGAAGGGGGCAGCATTCCCGGGGAGCTGTTTTTT CASSGEGGSIPGELFF
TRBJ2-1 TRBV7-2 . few TGTGCCAGCAGCCCGACAATGGCACAATCAGATGAGCAGTTCTTC CASSPTMAQSDEQFF
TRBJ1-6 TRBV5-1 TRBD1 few TGCGCCAGCAGCCCTACAGGGGACGATTCACCCCTCCACTTT CASSPTGDDSPLHF
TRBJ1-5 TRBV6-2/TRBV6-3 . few TGTGCCAGCAGTTACGGCGGGGCTGACAATCAGCCCCAGCATTTT CASSYGGADNQPQHF
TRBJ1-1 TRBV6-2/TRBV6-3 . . TGTGCCAGCAGTCGGGACCCCCCTAGATTCTTT CASSRDPPRFF
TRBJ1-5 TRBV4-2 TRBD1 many TGTGCCAGCAGCAAACTGACAGGGGAGAGAGATCAGCCCCAGCATTTT CASSKLTGERDQPQHF
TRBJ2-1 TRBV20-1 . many TGCAGTGCTAGTCCCCCATTGGAGCAGTTCTTC CSASPPLEQFF
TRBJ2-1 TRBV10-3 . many TGTGCCATCAGTGCCCGTCATGAGCAGTTCTTC CAISARHEQFF
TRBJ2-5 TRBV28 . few TGTGCCAGCAGCCGTGGGACCGTGTTCCAAGAGACCCAGTACTTC CASSRGTVFQETQYF
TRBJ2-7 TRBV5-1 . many TGCGCCAGCAGCTTGGAACAGGCTGTGGGAAAGCAGTACTTC CASSLEQAVGKQYF
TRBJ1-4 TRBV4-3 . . TGCGCCAGCAGCCAAGGAGGCAGTTCTAATGAAAAACTGTTTTTT CASSQGGSSNEKLFF
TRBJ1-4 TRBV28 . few TGTGCCAGCAGTTTCGGGGGCGAAGAGAGAGAAAAACTGTTTTTT CASSFGGEEREKLFF
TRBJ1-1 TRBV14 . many TGTGCCAGCAGCCAAGTGGGGGTTACGGCTTTCTTT CASSQVGVTAFF
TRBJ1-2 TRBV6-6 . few TGTGCCAGCAGTTACAGGGCAGACTATGGCTACACCTTC CASSYRADYGYTF
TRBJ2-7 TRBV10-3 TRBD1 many TGTGCCATCAGTGATTACTCAGGGGGCGAGCAGTACTTC CAISDYSGGEQYF
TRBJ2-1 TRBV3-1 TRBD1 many TGTGCCAGCAGCCAGGGGGGGGACAGGGAGTTCTTC CASSQGGDREFF
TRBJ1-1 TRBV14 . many TGTGCCAGCAGCCAAACCTTGAACACTGAAGCTTTCTTT CASSQTLNTEAFF
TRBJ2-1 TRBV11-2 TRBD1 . TGTGCCAGCAGCAGGACAGGGATTGGAAAGATCTTC CASSRTGIGKIF
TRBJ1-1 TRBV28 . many TGTGCCAGCCGTATGAACACTGAAGCTTTCTTT CASRMNTEAFF
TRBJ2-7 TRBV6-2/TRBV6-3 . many TGTGCCAGCAGTTACGGGGGGTTCGAGCAGTACTTC CASSYGGFEQYF
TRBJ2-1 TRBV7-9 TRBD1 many TGTGCCAGCAGCTTTACCGGGACAGCAGAAAGGGATGAGCAGTTCTTC CASSFTGTAERDEQFF
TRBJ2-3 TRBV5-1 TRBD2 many TGCGCCAGCAGCTTGAGTAGCGGGGGCACAGATACGCAGTATTTT CASSLSSGGTDTQYF
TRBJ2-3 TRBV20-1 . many TGCAGTGCTATAGAGAACACAGATACGCAGTATTTT CSAIENTDTQYF
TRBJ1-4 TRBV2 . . TGTGCCAGCAGTGAGGGCAGGGGAAACGAAAAACTGTTTTTT CASSEGRGNEKLFF
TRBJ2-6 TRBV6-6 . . TGTGCCAGCAGTCCCTCGAACTCTGGGGCCAACGTCCTGACTTTC CASSPSNSGANVLTF
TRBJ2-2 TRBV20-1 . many TGCAGTGCTAAGGGACACTCCACCGGGGAGCTGTTTTTT CSAKGHSTGELFF
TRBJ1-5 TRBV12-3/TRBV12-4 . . TGTGCCAGCAGTCCGCCGTCAGGGGTTCGCAATCAGCCCCAGCATTTT CASSPPSGVRNQPQHF
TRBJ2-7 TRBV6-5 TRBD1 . TGTGCCAGCCGTCGGACAGGGAGGAACGAGCAGTACTTC CASRRTGRNEQYF
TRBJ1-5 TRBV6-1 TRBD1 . TGTGCCAGCAGTGTCCGGGACAGGGACCATCAGCCCCAGCATTTT CASSVRDRDHQPQHF
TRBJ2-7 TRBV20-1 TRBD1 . TGCAGTGCTAGGAAGGGACAGGGGACCTACGAGCAGTACTTC CSARKGQGTYEQYF
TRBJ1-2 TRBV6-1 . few TGTGCCAGCAGCTCGACGCCGGGTATACGGGTAATGGGTTATGGCTACACCTTC CASSSTPGIRVMGYGYTF
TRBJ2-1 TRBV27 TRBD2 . TGTGCCAGCAGCACGACTAGCGGGGGGGCTGTGAGGTATGAGCAGTTCTTC CASSTTSGGAVRYEQFF
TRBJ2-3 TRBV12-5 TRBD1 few TGTGCTAGTGGGCTCGGGACAGGGTTGATAGATACGCAGTATTTT CASGLGTGLIDTQYF
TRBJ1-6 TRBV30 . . TGTGCCTGGCGCTACAGGTCGGGTGGGGATTCACCCCTCCACTTT CAWRYRSGGDSPLHF
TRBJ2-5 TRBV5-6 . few TGTGCCAGCAGCTTGGAACTAAAAGAGACCCAGTACTTC CASSLELKETQYF
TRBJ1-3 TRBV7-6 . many TGTGCCAGCAGCTTATTTCAGGACTACTCTGGAAACACCATATATTTT CASSLFQDYSGNTIYF
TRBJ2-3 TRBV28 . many TGTGCCAGCAGTTTTTTTGTTGACAGCACAGATACGCAGTATTTT CASSFFVDSTDTQYF
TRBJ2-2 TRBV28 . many TGTGCCAGCAGCCCCGCCCGGGACGGTAACACCGGGGAGCTGTTTTTT CASSPARDGNTGELFF